The TCR beta chain described here comes from a study of T-cell reconstitution after alpha-beta-depleted transplantation in children. General study findings and limits: At the one-year point after transplant, T-cell counts and TCRbeta diversity were found to come mostly from T cells that had been newly produced. Alpha-beta T cells about two months after transplant reportedly derived from several hundred expanded graft clones. At day 60, the high TCRbeta diversity found in some patients originated from recipient T cells and thymic progenitors that had survived.

Unique molecular identifiers were used to barcode this TCRbeta library. TCRdb reprocessed the PCR reads with MiXCR, giving one entry per CDR3 protein. The sample consists of 250,000 to 300,000 distinct CDR3 sequences, 6% to 10% of them appearing once. Germline V CDR1 and CDR2: SNHLY, FYNNEI. Trimming took off 6 bases at V and 0 bases at J, with 12 bases between the two ends. The CDR3 is made up of 14 amino acids. The sample holds many counts of this clonotype. As yet, its antigen is unknown. The rearrangement links TRBV2 to TRBJ2-7, with TRBD2 as a possible D gene (5 bases). Source: peripheral blood, taken 360 days after TCRalphabeta/CD19-depleted stem cell transplant. This TCR was sampled from a female patient between 2 and 15 years old who had a stem cell transplant for Fanconi anemia, so the T cells may come from the graft donor. The CDR3 sequence is CASRFTRYSYEQYF. CDR3 DNA sequence: TGTGCCAGCAGGTTTACTAGGTACTCCTACGAGCAGTACTTC.